This T cell receptor beta chain was sequenced for a study of response to subunit inactivated influenza vaccine. Study-wide results and limits: Few additional T cells are recruited per seasonal influenza vaccination, authors suggested.

The CDR3 is 15 residues long. V lost 6 bases to trimming and J lost 0 bases, with 14 bases between them. This clonotype was observed a few times. The target antigen is unknown. TCRdb re-called the RT-PCR reads with MiXCR, one entry per CDR3 protein. The repertoire holds a few hundred thousand distinct CDR3 sequences, 13% to 15% seen once, with around 10% in the top ten. V usage is TRBV12-3 or TRBV12-4 and J usage is TRBJ1-1; D possibly corresponds to TRBD1 (6 bases). This sequence originates from a man aged 50 to 59 who received an inactivated influenza vaccine. Material: PBMCs from blood, obtained about 13 days after vaccination. CDR3 residues: CASRVFGQMNTEAFF. The DNA for the CDR3 is TGTGCCAGCAGGGTCTTTGGACAGATGAACACTGAAGCTTTCTTT.